Reported below is one TCR beta chain. Antigen specificity is unknown. These data are taken from a study of cytomegalovirus exposure and HLA in healthy donors. The study's findings and limits: A list of about 160 TCR beta chains associated with cytomegalovirus was given. Presence/absence analyses treated sequencing depth as roughly uniform across donors.

PCR used 60 Vbeta primers and 13 Jbeta primers. This table comes from immunoSEQ multiplex PCR, and its TCRdb copy is limited to in-frame clones, with some not included. The sample has roughly 160,000 clones; about 80% are singletons. All donors participated as healthy donors of bone marrow. The V end was cut by 4 bases, the J end by 0 bases, with 9 bases between. The CDR3 length is 14 residues. Germline V lookup: CDR1 SGHRS, CDR2 YFSETQ. The source is a middle-aged man in good health and CMV-seronegative. The rearrangement joins TRBV5-1 to TRBJ2-3; tentatively, D is TRBD2 (6 bases). The sequencing input was PBMCs. In nucleotides, the CDR3 is TGCGCCAGCAGCCCGGGACTCAGCACAGATACGCAGTATTTT. It is translated as CASSPGLSTDTQYF.